This note documents a single TCR beta chain sequence. Its antigen is as yet unknown. This sample was taken from a study of PD-1 blockade in classical Hodgkin lymphoma. General study results and limits: Patients with a complete response exhibited baseline diversity comparable to newly diagnosed patients. What caused the repertoire differences, perhaps disease activity or prior therapy, remains undefined. Newly diagnosed patients had baseline TCR diversity that was reportedly lower than that of healthy donors.

The method was immunoSEQ multiplex PCR; TCRdb's version includes in-frame clones alone and lacks a portion of them. The table lists tens of thousands of clones, 90% of them singletons. Time point meaning: cycle 4 day 1 (C4D1), after 5 to 7 weeks of nivolumab. Every patient had relapsed following autologous stem cell transplantation, and cohorts differed in brentuximab vedotin exposure. CDR1 MNHNY and CDR2 SVGAGI come from the germline V gene (reference sequence). The CDR3 covers 15 residues. Germline trimming cut 6 bases from V and 0 bases from J; bases unmatched to any gene: 7. The sequence was obtained from a human donor with classical Hodgkin lymphoma. The sample consisted of peripheral blood mononuclear cells (PBMCs), taken before the fourth cycle of nivolumab. The chain has TRBV6-6 and TRBJ2-5, with TRBD1 matching 7 bases. The CDR3 spells CASSPGTEYQETQYF. For the CDR3, the DNA is TGTGCCAGCAGCCCCGGGACAGAGTACCAAGAGACCCAGTACTTC.